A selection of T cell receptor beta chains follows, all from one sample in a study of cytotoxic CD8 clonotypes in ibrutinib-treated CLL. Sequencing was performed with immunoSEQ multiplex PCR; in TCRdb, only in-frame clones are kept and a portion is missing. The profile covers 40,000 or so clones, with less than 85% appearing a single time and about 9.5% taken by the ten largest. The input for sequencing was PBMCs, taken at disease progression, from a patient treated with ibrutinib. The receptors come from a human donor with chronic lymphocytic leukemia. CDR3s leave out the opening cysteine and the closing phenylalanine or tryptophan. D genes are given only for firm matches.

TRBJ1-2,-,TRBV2,ASRNRVLGGYT
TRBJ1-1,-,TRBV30,AWNRPGTNTEAF
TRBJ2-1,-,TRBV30,AWSVGHMTYNEQF
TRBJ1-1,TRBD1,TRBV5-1,ASMPTGVFNTEAF
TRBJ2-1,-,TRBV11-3,ASALSPEYNEQF
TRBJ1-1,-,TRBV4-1,ASSQPHAEAF
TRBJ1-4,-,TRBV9,ASSPEVGEKLF
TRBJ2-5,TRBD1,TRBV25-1,ASSQTGGRETQY
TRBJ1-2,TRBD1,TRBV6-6,ASIPGTDYGYT
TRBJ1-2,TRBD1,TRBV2,ASRWTGAVRGYT
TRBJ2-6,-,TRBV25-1,ASSVGGLSGANVLT
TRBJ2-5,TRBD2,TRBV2,ASGGDQETQY
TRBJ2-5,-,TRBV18,ASSPPGVETQY
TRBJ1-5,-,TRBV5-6,ASSFGNQPQH
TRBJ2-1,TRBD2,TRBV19,ASTDSGSSYNEQF
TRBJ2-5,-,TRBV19,ASSIIEGMETQY
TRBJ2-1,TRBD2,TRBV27,ASSLTSGGKQF
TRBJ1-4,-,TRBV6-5,ASSYSQGTEKLF
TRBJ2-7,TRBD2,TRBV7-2,ASSLGSGGATFYEQY
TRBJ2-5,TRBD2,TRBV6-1,ASSDLTGGGSETQY
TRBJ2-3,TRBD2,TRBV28,ASSLLSGRDTDTQY
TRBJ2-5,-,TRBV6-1,ASREGRGQETQY
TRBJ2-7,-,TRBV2,ASRSRLAGTYEQY
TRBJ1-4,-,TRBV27,ASSLGPGATNEKLF
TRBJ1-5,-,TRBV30,AWSTWGNQPQH